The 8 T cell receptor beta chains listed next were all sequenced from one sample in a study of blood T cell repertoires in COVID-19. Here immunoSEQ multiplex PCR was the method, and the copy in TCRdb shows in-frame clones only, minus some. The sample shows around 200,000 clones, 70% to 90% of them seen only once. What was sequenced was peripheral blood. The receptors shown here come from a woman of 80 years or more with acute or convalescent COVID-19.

The CDR3 sequence is CASSQGERTQYF. The CDR3 DNA sequence: TGTGCCAGCAGCCAAGGTGAGCGGACCCAGTACTTC. The chain joins TRBV3-1 (or the pseudogene TRBV3-2) to TRBJ2-5; D call uncertain. CDR3 length: 12 amino acids. V was trimmed by 1 base and J by 7 bases, leaving 7 bases between them. Germline V gene lookup returns CDR1 LGHDT and CDR2 YNNKEL (reference sequence).

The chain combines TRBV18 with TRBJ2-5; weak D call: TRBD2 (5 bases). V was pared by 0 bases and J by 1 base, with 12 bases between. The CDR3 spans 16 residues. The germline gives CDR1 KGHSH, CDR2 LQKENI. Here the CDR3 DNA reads TGTGCCAGCTCACCACCGGGTGTGCGGGCCCAAGAGACCCAGTACTTC. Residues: CASSPPGVRAQETQYF. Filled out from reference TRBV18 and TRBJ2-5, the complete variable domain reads NAGVMQNPRHLVRRRGQEARLRCSPMKGHSHVYWYRQLPEEGLKFMVYLQKENIIDESGMPKERFSAEFPKEGPSILRIQQVVRGDSAAYFCASSPPGVRAQETQYFGPGTRLLVL.

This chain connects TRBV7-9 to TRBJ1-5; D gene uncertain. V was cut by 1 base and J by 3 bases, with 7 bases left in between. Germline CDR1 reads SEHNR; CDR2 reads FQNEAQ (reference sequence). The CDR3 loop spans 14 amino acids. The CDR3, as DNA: TGTGCCAGCAGCTTAGGGCACCCCAATCAGCCCCAGCATTTT. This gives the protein CASSLGHPNQPQHF.

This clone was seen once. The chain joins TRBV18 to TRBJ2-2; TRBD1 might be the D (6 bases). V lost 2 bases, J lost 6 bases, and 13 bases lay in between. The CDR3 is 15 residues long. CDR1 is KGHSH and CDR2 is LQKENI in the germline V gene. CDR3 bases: TGTGCCAGCTCACCATTGACAGGCGGGTCCGGGGAGCTGTTTTTT. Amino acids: CASSPLTGGSGELFF.

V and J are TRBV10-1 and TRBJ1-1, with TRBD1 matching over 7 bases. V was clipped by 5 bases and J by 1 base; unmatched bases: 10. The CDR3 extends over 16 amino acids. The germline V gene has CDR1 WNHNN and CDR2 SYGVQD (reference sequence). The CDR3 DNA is TGCGCCAGCAGTCCCGATAACAGGGGAGGGAACACTGAAGCTTTCTTT. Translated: CASSPDNRGGNTEAFF.

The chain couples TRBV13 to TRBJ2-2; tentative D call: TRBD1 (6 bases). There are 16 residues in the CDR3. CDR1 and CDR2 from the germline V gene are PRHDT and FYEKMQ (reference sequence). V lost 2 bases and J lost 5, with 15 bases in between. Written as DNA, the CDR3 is TGTGCCAGCAGCTTAAACCGTCAAACAGGGACCGGGGAGCTGTTTTTT. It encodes CASSLNRQTGTGELFF.

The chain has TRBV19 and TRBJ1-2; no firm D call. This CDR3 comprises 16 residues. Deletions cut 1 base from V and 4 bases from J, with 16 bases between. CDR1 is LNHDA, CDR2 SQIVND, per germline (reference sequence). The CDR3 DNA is TGTGCCAGTAGTATAGGACCCCCCGCAGGAGGCTATGGCTACACCTTC. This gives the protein CASSIGPPAGGYGYTF.

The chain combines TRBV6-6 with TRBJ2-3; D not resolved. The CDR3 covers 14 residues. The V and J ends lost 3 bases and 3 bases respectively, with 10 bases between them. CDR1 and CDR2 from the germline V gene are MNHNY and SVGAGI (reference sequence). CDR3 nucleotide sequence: TGTGCCAGCAGTTATTCCAGGAAGACAGATACGCAGTATTTT. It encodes CASSYSRKTDTQYF.